Each of the 24 T cell receptor beta chains below was sequenced from the same sample in a study of low-dose radiotherapy and immunotherapy resistance in tumors. Alpha- and beta-chain coverage of first-strand cDNA came from TRAV- and TRBV-specific primers. Both a constant-region primer and a V-primer adapter served to amplify TCRs across 20 to 25 PCR cycles. TCRdb re-called the reads with MiXCR, one entry per CDR3 protein. The sample lists about 12,000 distinct CDR3 sequences, roughly 71% occurring once. These receptors all stem from a human donor with advanced metastatic prostate, ovarian, gallbladder or colorectal cancer (not recorded which). This table probably holds off-target reads from a library built for another chain.

The chain carries TRBV5-1 and TRBJ2-7; the D gene is possibly TRBD1 (6 bases). This CDR3 is built from 14 residues. Germline lookup yields CDR1 SGHRS and CDR2 YFSETQ. Deletions cut 3 bases from V and 7 bases from J, with 17 bases between. The CDR3 DNA follows: TGCGCCAGCAGCTCGGGACAAGCCTCAAGAGAGCAGTACTTC. Protein: CASSSGQASREQYF.

This sequence joins TRBV9 and TRBJ2-3, with a weak D call TRBD1 (5 bases). CDR3 length equals 14 residues. Per the germline V gene, CDR1 is SGDLS and CDR2 is YYNGEE. Deletions cut 3 bases from V and 2 bases from J, with 10 bases between. The CDR3 protein is CASSDVGPTDTQYF. CDR3 DNA sequence: TGTGCCAGCAGCGACGTGGGGCCCACAGATACGCAGTATTTT.

The rearrangement joins TRBV29-1 to TRBJ2-1; 13 nucleotides align to TRBD2. Losses at the gene ends were 6 bases for V and 5 bases for J; bases not matched to a gene: 1. In germline, CDR1 is SQVTM, CDR2 ANQGSEA. The CDR3 is 13 amino acids. The CDR3 spells CSVGTSGNNEQFF. In nucleotides, the CDR3 is TGCAGCGTGGGGACTAGCGGGAACAATGAGCAGTTCTTC.

The chain couples TRBV28 to TRBJ1-2, with D possibly matching TRBD1 (5 bases). There are 13 residues in the CDR3. Between the trimmed V and J ends, which lost 8 bases and 8 bases, there was a span of 18 bases. Germline V lookup: CDR1 MDHEN, CDR2 SYDVKM. The CDR3 spells CASRDSGLFGYTF. In DNA, the CDR3 is TGTGCCAGCCGTGACAGCGGCCTATTCGGCTACACCTTC.

The sample holds a few counts of this clonotype. The rearrangement joins TRBV5-5 to TRBJ1-5, with unresolved D. This CDR3 region has 14 residues. V lost 1 base, J lost 3 bases, and 8 bases lay in between. The germline gives CDR1 SGHKS, CDR2 YYEKEE (reference sequence). The CDR3 nucleotides are TGTGCCAGCAGCTTGACGAGCCCCAATCAGCCCCAGCATTTT. Residues: CASSLTSPNQPQHF.

The V and J genes are TRBV3-1 and TRBJ2-7; D unresolved. The CDR3 consists of 11 residues. V was clipped by 4 bases and J by 3 bases, with 4 bases between them. From germline, CDR1 is LGHDT and CDR2 YNNKEL (reference sequence). The CDR3 here is CASSRLYEQYF. CDR3 in DNA: TGTGCCAGCAGCCGCCTCTACGAGCAGTACTTC.

The V and J genes are TRBV9 and TRBJ2-2, with D possibly being TRBD2 (5 bases). This CDR3 comprises 15 residues. Germline V gives CDR1 SGDLS, CDR2 YYNGEE. Trimming shortened V by 4 bases and J by 6 bases, and 16 bases separated the two germline ends. The CDR3 DNA reads TGTGCCAGCAGCCCCTCCCCGGGAACAGCCGGGGAGCTGTTTTTT. Its protein is CASSPSPGTAGELFF.

The chain joins TRBV20-1 to TRBJ1-5; the match to TRBD1 covers 7 bases. The CDR3 consists of 15 residues. CDR1 is DFQATT and CDR2 is SNEGSKA in the germline V gene (reference sequence). Unmatched junction bases numbered 7, after V lost 5 bases and J lost 0 bases. The CDR3 loop is CSARRGTDSNQPQHF. CDR3 DNA sequence: TGCAGTGCTCGACGTGGGACAGATAGCAATCAGCCCCAGCATTTT.

The J gene is TRBJ1-5, the V gene TRBV28, with TRBD1 matching 7 bases. Germline CDR1 MDHEN, CDR2 SYDVKM. CDR3 length equals 16 residues. V dropped 4 bases and J dropped 0; count of bases not matched to a gene: 6. CDR3 DNA: TGTGCCAGCAGTTCCCTACAGGGGTATAGCAATCAGCCCCAGCATTTT. Translating gives CASSSLQGYSNQPQHF.

The genes are TRBV30 and TRBJ2-7; 14 nucleotides match TRBD2. V was clipped by 3 bases and J by 3 bases; unmatched bases: 4. The CDR3 sequence is 15 residues long. Germline assignment: CDR1 GTSNPN and CDR2 SVGIG (reference sequence). CDR3 bases: TGTGCCTGGAGGGTCGGGACTAGCGGGAGCTACGAGCAGTACTTC. This gives the protein CAWRVGTSGSYEQYF.

The chain joins TRBV5-6 to TRBJ2-1; no clear D. This CDR3 comprises 12 residues. V lost 5 bases and J 5 bases, leaving 8 bases between the germline ends. Germline CDR1 reads SGHDT; CDR2 reads YYEEEE. The CDR3 sequence: CASSGGNNEQFF. The CDR3, as DNA: TGTGCCAGCAGTGGCGGAAACAATGAGCAGTTCTTC.

The J gene is TRBJ2-2, the V gene TRBV28, with a tentative D call TRBD2 (5 bases). Germline-derived CDR1 and CDR2 are MDHEN and SYDVKM. Between the trimmed V and J ends, which lost 8 bases and 5 bases, there was a span of 9 bases. This CDR3 is 12 amino acids long. CDR3 DNA sequence: TGTGCCAGCGGGAGCGCAACCGGGGAGCTGTTTTTT. Protein product: CASGSATGELFF.

This chain connects TRBV20-1 to TRBJ2-7, with TRBD2 matching 8 bases. Germline V gene data show CDR1 as DFQATT and CDR2 as SNEGSKA (reference sequence). After removal of 7 bases from V and 2 bases from J, the junction contained 10 bases not matched to a gene. The CDR3 loop spans 14 amino acids. The CDR3 loop reads CSGMAAGVTYEQYF. The CDR3 coding sequence is TGCAGTGGAATGGCAGCGGGAGTAACCTACGAGCAGTACTTC.

The chain links TRBV2 to TRBJ2-1; D is uncertain. Germline V lookup: CDR1 SNHLY, CDR2 FYNNEI. The CDR3 is 14 residues long. Trimming pared 3 bases from V and 7 bases from J, leaving 13 bases between. The CDR3 region has the DNA TGTGCCAGCAGTGAGAGTCTAGTCCTGAATGAGCAGTTCTTC. This codes for CASSESLVLNEQFF.

The chain joins TRBV7-2 to TRBJ2-6; D is uncertain. CDR1 is SGHTA and CDR2 is FQGNSA in the germline V gene. This CDR3 is built from 17 residues. V lost 1 base and J 0 bases, leaving 10 bases between the germline ends. The CDR3 nucleotides are TGTGCCAGCAGCTTAGGTTCAGAATACTCTGGGGCCAACGTCCTGACTTTC. Translated, it gives CASSLGSEYSGANVLTF.

V and J are TRBV10-3 and TRBJ1-3; no reliable D call. The CDR3 length is 16 residues. Germline V gene data show CDR1 as ENHRY and CDR2 as SYGVKD. V gave up 4 bases and J gave up 0 bases, with 13 bases separating them. As DNA, the CDR3 is TGTGCCATCAGTGCGGATCAGGTCAACTCTGGAAACACCATATATTTT. Translated, it gives CAISADQVNSGNTIYF.

This clonotype has only one observation. The limits of the CDR3 on the DNA are not certain, so only TCRdb's listed CDR3 is given. CDR3 amino acids: CASSPRGLAITGELFFF. The chain couples TRBV4-3 to TRBJ2-2; the table gives TRBD2 as D, unverified against the DNA. The CDR3 totals 17 residues, both ends included. Germline lookup yields CDR1 LGHNA and CDR2 YSLEER.

This clonotype was counted between two and nine times. J is TRBJ2-7 and V is TRBV10-3; no clear D gene. CDR1 ENHRY and CDR2 SYGVKD come from the germline V gene. V lost 3 bases to trimming and J lost 3 bases, with 12 bases between them. The CDR3 covers 14 residues. For the CDR3, the DNA is TGTGCCATCAGTGACCAGAAAGGGAACTACGAGCAGTACTTC. Translated, it gives CAISDQKGNYEQYF.

This clonotype was seen only once. The rearrangement joins TRBV20-1 to TRBJ2-7; TRBD1 matches 7 bases. The germline V gene has CDR1 DFQATT and CDR2 SNEGSKA (reference sequence). There are 16 residues in the CDR3. V trimming: 1 base; J trimming: 1 base; junction bases outside the gene matches: 10. CDR3 sequence reads: CSARVARQGRSYEQYF. The CDR3 DNA sequence: TGCAGTGCTAGAGTTGCGAGACAGGGTCGTTCCTACGAGCAGTACTTC.

The chain has TRBV5-6 and TRBJ2-1; D possibly corresponds to TRBD2 (5 bases). Trimming took off 1 base at V and 12 bases at J, with 17 bases between the two ends. Germline CDR1 reads SGHDT; CDR2 reads YYEEEE. The CDR3 length is 14 residues. The CDR3 nucleotides read TGTGCCAGCAGCTTGTCGAGCGGCACGGGCGTGCAGTTCTTC. Translated, it gives CASSLSSGTGVQFF.

V usage is TRBV24-1 and J usage is TRBJ2-5; tentative D call: TRBD2 (5 bases). The CDR3 contains 14 residues. Per the germline V gene, CDR1 is KGHDR and CDR2 is SFDVKD. V shed 6 bases and J shed 4 bases, with 14 bases lying between them. Here the CDR3 reads CATSRDSARETQYF. Written as DNA, the CDR3 is TGTGCCACCAGTCGGGATTCGGCTCGAGAGACCCAGTACTTC.

This sequence joins TRBV28 and TRBJ2-5; perhaps TRBD1 as D (6 bases). The ends were cut back, 5 bases at V and 4 bases at J, with 11 bases in the middle. The germline CDR1 and CDR2 sequences are MDHEN and SYDVKM. The CDR3 consists of 13 residues. CDR3 sequence: CASSPRGGETQYF. The CDR3 bases are TGTGCCAGCAGTCCACGAGGGGGAGAGACCCAGTACTTC.

V is TRBV5-1 and J is TRBJ2-7, with D perhaps TRBD1 or TRBD2 (5 bases each). CDR3 length: 15 residues. V was shortened by 2 bases and J by 7 bases, with 19 bases between the two germline ends. CDR1 and CDR2 from the germline V gene are SGHRS and YFSETQ. This CDR3 is CASSLKAGSDREQYF. The CDR3 DNA reads as TGCGCCAGCAGCTTAAAGGCAGGGAGCGATAGGGAGCAGTACTTC.

The V and J genes are TRBV9 and TRBJ1-2, with TRBD1 matching over 7 bases. The V and J ends lost 5 bases and 4 bases, in that order; junction bases with no gene match: 8. This CDR3 is 14 amino acids long. CDR1 is SGDLS, CDR2 YYNGEE, per germline. The CDR3 region is CASSPGQSSYGYTF. DNA for the CDR3: TGTGCCAGCAGTCCGGGACAGAGTTCCTATGGCTACACCTTC.